One and the same sample provided the 2 T cell receptor beta chains below, sequenced in a study of regulatory T cells in long-lasting Graves disease. Time point reported: newly diagnosed GD, antithyroid drugs for less than 3 months. Generation of the TCR library employed RNA extracted from PBMCs. Library construction for TCR beta used iRepertoire HTBI primers and Arm-PCR of CDR3 regions. TCRdb fed the multiplex PCR reads into MiXCR, producing one record per CDR3 protein. The sample records fewer than 650,000 distinct CDR3 sequences, around 16% being singletons. The same specimen was also included in a second study, on T cells in Graves' hyperthyroidism and ophthalmopathy.

The sample consisted of peripheral blood mononuclear cells (PBMCs), taken at new diagnosis, from a patient treated with antithyroid drugs. These receptors all stem from a man younger than 30 with Graves disease.

The chain carries TRBV20-1 and TRBJ2-1, with 9 bases fitting TRBD2. In germline, CDR1 is DFQATT, CDR2 SNEGSKA (reference sequence). After removal of 5 bases from V and 6 bases from J, the junction contained 8 bases not matched to a gene. The CDR3 is made up of 14 amino acids. The CDR3 sequence: CSAGAGGRGNEQFF. In DNA form, the CDR3 reads TGCAGTGCTGGAGCGGGAGGAAGGGGCAATGAGCAGTTCTTC.

The chain recombines TRBV15 with TRBJ2-2; 7 nucleotides align to TRBD2. Trimming at V came to 0 bases and at J to 4 bases, leaving 5 bases not matched to a gene. Germline V gene lookup returns CDR1 LNHNV and CDR2 YYDKDF (reference sequence). The CDR3 contains 16 residues. CDR3 sequence reads: CATSRDAGAGTGELFF. For the CDR3, the DNA is TGTGCCACCAGCAGAGATGCGGGAGCGGGCACCGGGGAGCTGTTTTTT. The whole variable domain, remainder taken from reference TRBV15 and TRBJ2-2, is DAMVIQNPRYQVTQFGKPVTLSCSQTLNHNVMYWYQQKSSQAPKLLFHYYDKDFNNEADTPDNFQSRRPNTSFCFLDIRSPGLGDTAMYLCATSRDAGAGTGELFFGEGSRLTVL.